A few counts support the clone carrying this T cell receptor (beta chain). RNA transcripts provided the source from which TCR beta CDR3 regions were amplified. HTBI primers were the set used in a first-round RT-PCR of the TCR CDR3. TCRdb recomputed calls from the multiplex PCR reads with MiXCR, one row per CDR3 protein. The sample shows hundreds of thousands of distinct CDR3 sequences, about a sixth of them seen only once. The CDR3 is 15 residues long. Germline loops: CDR1 LNHDA, CDR2 SQIVND (reference sequence). V lost 4 bases, J lost 2 bases, and 9 bases lay in between. The sample comes from a study of T cells in Graves' hyperthyroidism and ophthalmopathy. Patients were aged 18 to 65, had disease duration under 2 months, and had newly diagnosed hyperthyroidism. Uncontrolled infection, other autoimmune disease, pregnancy or lactation excluded patients.

The sequence derives from a man aged 40-49 years with Graves' hyperthyroidism. Input material: blood. V is TRBV19 and J is TRBJ2-6; TRBD1 is a possible D gene (6 bases). In nucleotides, the CDR3 is TGTGCCAGTAGTAGTACAGGGACTGGGGCCAACGTCCTGACTTTC. Encoded protein: CASSSTGTGANVLTF.